Listed here are 19 T cell receptor beta chains from one sample, sequenced in a study of PD-1 blockade in classical Hodgkin lymphoma. Time point: cycle 4 day 1 (C4D1), after about 6 weeks of nivolumab. Patients all relapsed after autologous stem cell transplantation, and there was variation in brentuximab vedotin exposure. The method was immunoSEQ multiplex PCR; TCRdb's version includes in-frame clones alone and lacks a portion of them. The sample carries 25,000 to 30,000 clones, roughly 77% recorded once. The sequencing used peripheral blood mononuclear cells (PBMCs), collected before the fourth cycle of nivolumab. The receptor set was obtained from a human donor with classical Hodgkin lymphoma.

By sample fraction, this clone is large. The CDR3 bases are TGTGCCAGCATCAGGGGCAATCAGCCCCAGCATTTT. Its protein is CASIRGNQPQHF. The chain couples TRBV28 to TRBJ1-5; D perhaps matches TRBD1 (5 bases). There are 12 residues in the CDR3. Per germline, CDR1 MDHEN and CDR2 SYDVKM. The germline V and J ends were trimmed by 7 bases and 2 bases, with 6 bases remaining between them.

V is TRBV7-9 and J is TRBJ2-1, with D uncertain. V gave up 3 bases and J gave up 7 bases, with 4 bases separating them. The CDR3 runs 11 residues. The V gene's germline CDR1 is SEHNR and CDR2 FQNEAQ (reference sequence). The DNA for the CDR3 is TGTGCCAGCAGCTTGGCGAATGAGCAGTTCTTC. It codes for CASSLANEQFF.

This chain joins TRBV6-5 and TRBJ2-5, with TRBD2 matching 7 bases. The CDR3 consists of 15 residues. Trimming at V came to 6 bases and at J to 5 bases, leaving 12 bases not matched to a gene. Germline values: CDR1 MNHEY, CDR2 SVGAGI. This CDR3 reads CASRTVGGPEETQYF. The CDR3 nucleotides read TGTGCCAGCAGGACGGTGGGAGGGCCAGAGGAGACCCAGTACTTC.

The rearrangement joins TRBV19 to TRBJ2-3; 16 nucleotides align to TRBD2. After removal of 1 base from V and 4 bases from J, the junction contained 14 bases not matched to a gene. CDR3 length: 21 residues. Germline V CDR1 and CDR2: LNHDA, SQIVND (reference sequence). CDR3 DNA sequence: TGTGCCAGTAGTATAGGGTTGGGACTAGCGGGAGGGCCCGCTCGTGCAGATACGCAGTATTTT. Amino acid sequence: CASSIGLGLAGGPARADTQYF.

The V gene is TRBV28, the J gene TRBJ2-2, with a possible D match to TRBD2 (5 bases). This CDR3 is 13 amino acids long. Trimming shortened V by 6 bases and J by 5 bases, and 10 bases separated the two germline ends. Germline CDR1 and CDR2: MDHEN and SYDVKM. CDR3 protein: CASRSPGTGELFF. CDR3 DNA sequence: TGTGCCAGCAGGTCACCGGGGACCGGGGAGCTGTTTTTT.

The chain has TRBV4-1 and TRBJ2-2; TRBD1 matches 8 bases. V dropped 3 bases and J dropped 4; count of bases not matched to a gene: 13. The CDR3 spans 18 residues. The germline CDR1 and CDR2 sequences are MGHRA and YSYEKL. This CDR3 reads CASSQVTWTGYGTGELFF. The CDR3 nucleotides are TGCGCCAGCAGCCAGGTTACATGGACAGGGTACGGCACCGGGGAGCTGTTTTTT.

This chain uses TRBV6-1 with TRBJ2-3, with D tentatively TRBD1 (5 bases). CDR1 MNHNS and CDR2 SASEGT come from the germline V gene. The V end lost 0 bases, the J end lost 4 bases, and 11 bases lay between the germline ends. This CDR3 region has 15 residues. Written as DNA, the CDR3 is TGTGCCAGCAGTGAAGCGCTGCAGGGCTCAGATACGCAGTATTTT. This encodes CASSEALQGSDTQYF.

A single count supports this clone. This sequence joins TRBV7-6 and TRBJ2-7; maybe TRBD2 (6 bases). This CDR3 comprises 14 residues. V lost 1 base, J lost 5 bases, and 12 bases lay in between. Germline V lookup: CDR1 SGHVS, CDR2 FNYEAQ. Written as DNA, the CDR3 is TGTGCCAGCAGCTTAGATCGGGGGACCAACGAGCAGTACTTC. It encodes CASSLDRGTNEQYF.

The chain uses TRBV25-1 and TRBJ2-1; D gene ambiguous. The CDR3 spans 13 residues. Trimming stripped 5 bases from V and 5 bases from J, with 10 bases between. Per germline, CDR1 MGHDK and CDR2 SYGVNS. The CDR3: CASSHPSNNEQFF. The CDR3 bases are TGTGCCAGCAGTCACCCGAGTAACAATGAGCAGTTCTTC.

This chain uses TRBV18 with TRBJ1-4, with TRBD1 as a possible D gene (5 bases). V lost 3 bases to trimming and J lost 4 bases, with 9 bases between them. The germline V gene encodes CDR1 KGHSH and CDR2 LQKENI. The CDR3 runs 14 residues. CDR3 residues: CASSPRGSNEKLFF. The CDR3 DNA sequence: TGTGCCAGCTCACCGAGGGGTAGTAATGAAAAACTGTTTTTT. Full variable domain (remainder filled in from reference TRBV18 and TRBJ1-4): NAGVMQNPRHLVRRRGQEARLRCSPMKGHSHVYWYRQLPEEGLKFMVYLQKENIIDESGMPKERFSAEFPKEGPSILRIQQVVRGDSAAYFCASSPRGSNEKLFFGSGTQLSVL.

The chain joins TRBV5-1 to TRBJ2-2, with 11 positions matching TRBD2. The CDR3 runs to 15 residues. Germline CDR1 SGHRS, CDR2 YFSETQ. J lost 6 bases, V lost 5 bases, and 6 bases had no gene match. This chain's CDR3 is CASRLIAGGPGELFF. In nucleotides, the CDR3 is TGCGCCAGCAGATTGATAGCGGGAGGGCCCGGGGAGCTGTTTTTT.

By sample fraction, this clone is medium-sized. V and J are TRBV28 and TRBJ2-7; D remains unclear. V was shortened by 6 bases and J by 2 bases, with 17 bases between the two germline ends. Germline CDR1 and CDR2: MDHEN and SYDVKM. CDR3 length equals 15 residues. The CDR3 coding sequence is TGTGCCAGCAGCTCCGGGCCCGACGGCACCTACGAGCAGTACTTC. Translation gives CASSSGPDGTYEQYF.

This clone was seen more than once but under ten times. This chain uses TRBV7-3 with TRBJ2-2; 7 nucleotides match TRBD1. The CDR3 has 12 amino acids. J gave up 8 bases and V 6 bases, and 3 bases lay outside the gene matches. Germline V gives CDR1 SGHTA, CDR2 FQGTGA. CDR3 nucleotides: TGTGCCAGCAGGACAGGGTTAGGGGAGCTGTTTTTT. Translation: CASRTGLGELFF.

This clone was found once. The chain combines TRBV10-3 with TRBJ1-2, with D possibly TRBD1 on 5 matching bases. The CDR3 runs to 12 residues. The germline V gene encodes CDR1 ENHRY and CDR2 SYGVKD. V lost 3 bases and J 7 bases, leaving 9 bases between the germline ends. CDR3 residues: CAISEGAGGYTF. DNA of the CDR3: TGTGCCATCAGTGAAGGGGCTGGTGGCTACACCTTC.

J is TRBJ2-7 and V is TRBV5-1; tentatively, D is TRBD2 (5 bases). Trimming took off 1 base at V and 4 bases at J, with 12 bases between the two ends. Germline CDR1 reads SGHRS; CDR2 reads YFSETQ. This CDR3 has 14 amino acids. The CDR3 reads CASSLRGPRYEQYF. CDR3 DNA: TGCGCCAGCAGCTTGAGAGGGCCTAGGTACGAGCAGTACTTC. Looking up the rest from reference TRBV5-1 and TRBJ2-7 gives the full variable domain: KAGVTQTPRYLIKTRGQQVTLSCSPISGHRSVSWYQQTPGQGLQFLFEYFSETQRNKGNFPGRFSGRQFSNSRSEMNVSTLELGDSALYLCASSLRGPRYEQYFGPGTRLTVT.

This chain uses TRBV6-6 with TRBJ2-3; D is unresolved. CDR1 is MNHNY, CDR2 SVGAGI, per germline (reference sequence). V lost 0 bases, J lost 4 bases, and 8 bases lay in between. The CDR3 consists of 14 residues. CDR3 loop: CASSYSLRADTQYF. DNA of the CDR3: TGTGCCAGCAGTTACTCCCTCCGGGCAGATACGCAGTATTTT.

V is TRBV5-1 and J is TRBJ1-3; a weak D match, TRBD1 (5 bases). The CDR3 runs to 14 residues. In germline, CDR1 is SGHRS, CDR2 YFSETQ. V shed 5 bases and J shed 7 bases, with 16 bases lying between them. CDR3: CASRTGPKDNTIYF. The CDR3 bases are TGCGCCAGCAGAACGGGACCCAAAGACAACACCATATATTTT.

V is TRBV6-1 and J is TRBJ2-7, with 12 positions matching TRBD2. Germline V gene sequence: CDR1 MNHNS, CDR2 SASEGT. The CDR3 loop spans 18 amino acids. Trimming at V came to 1 base and at J to 3 bases, leaving 10 bases not matched to a gene. The CDR3 is CASSEGLSMGLAGYEQYF. As DNA, the CDR3 is TGTGCCAGCAGTGAAGGTTTGAGCATGGGACTAGCGGGCTACGAGCAGTACTTC.

The chain employs TRBV5-1 and TRBJ2-1, with D possibly matching TRBD1 (5 bases). V dropped 0 bases and J dropped 7 bases, with 11 bases sitting between them. Germline assignment: CDR1 SGHRS and CDR2 YFSETQ. CDR3 length: 14 residues. The DNA of the CDR3 is TGCGCCAGCAGCTTGGTGCAGGGTGGGAATGAGCAGTTCTTC. Amino acids: CASSLVQGGNEQFF.